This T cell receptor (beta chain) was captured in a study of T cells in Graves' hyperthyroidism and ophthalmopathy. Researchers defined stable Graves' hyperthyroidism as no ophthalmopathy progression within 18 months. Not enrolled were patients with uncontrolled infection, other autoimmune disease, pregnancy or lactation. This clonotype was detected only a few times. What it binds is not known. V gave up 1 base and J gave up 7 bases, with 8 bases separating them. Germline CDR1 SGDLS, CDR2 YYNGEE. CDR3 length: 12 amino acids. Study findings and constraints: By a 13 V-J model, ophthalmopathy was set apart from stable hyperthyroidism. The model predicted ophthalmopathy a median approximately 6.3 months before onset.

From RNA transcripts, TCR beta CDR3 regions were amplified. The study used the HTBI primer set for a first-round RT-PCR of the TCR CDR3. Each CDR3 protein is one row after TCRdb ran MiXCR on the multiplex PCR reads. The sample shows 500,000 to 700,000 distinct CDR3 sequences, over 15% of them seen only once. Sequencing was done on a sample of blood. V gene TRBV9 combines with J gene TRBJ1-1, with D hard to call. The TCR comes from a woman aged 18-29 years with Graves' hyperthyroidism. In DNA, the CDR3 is TGTGCCAGCAGCGTATCTGGAGGTGAAGCTTTCTTT. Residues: CASSVSGGEAFF. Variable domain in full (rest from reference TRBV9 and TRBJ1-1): DSGVTQTPKHLITATGQRVTLRCSPRSGDLSVYWYQQSLDQGLQFLIQYYNGEERAKGNILERFSAQQFPDLHSELNLSSLELGDSALYFCASSVSGGEAFFGQGTRLTVV.